This T cell receptor beta chain was sequenced during a study of control samples from healthy donors and cancer patients. CDR1 is SQVTM and CDR2 is ANQGSEA in the germline V gene. J was trimmed by 7 bases and V by 8 bases; bases with no gene match: 10. This CDR3 comprises 12 residues. Produced via immunoSEQ multiplex PCR; TCRdb's table is partial and in-frame only. The sample consists of 150,000 to 200,000 clones, around 90% of them appearing once. As to this clone: Other nucleotide sequences from this sample produce the same CDR3.

The V gene is TRBV29-1, the J gene TRBJ1-2; 7 bases match TRBD1. The receptor's source is a woman between 50 and 59 years old in good health. The sequencing sample was made of blood. CDR3 in DNA: TGCAGCACCAGGGGGGGAGAGGGTGGCTACACCTTC. Translation: CSTRGGEGGYTF.